These T cell receptor beta chains were read from a single sample in a study of T cells in Graves' hyperthyroidism and ophthalmopathy. One entry per CDR3 protein results from TCRdb running MiXCR on the multiplex PCR reads. The sample holds 300,000 to 400,000 distinct CDR3 sequences; 21% are singletons and the top ten take around 48%. The sample taken for sequencing was blood. These receptor sequences come from a woman between 50 and 59 years old with Graves' hyperthyroidism. Each CDR3 is given with its conserved first and last residue. Clone size is not always given. Where it is, it says once, few, many or a class for expanded clones.

v_gene: TRBV28; abundance: many; j_gene: TRBJ2-5; CDR3aa: CASSPRSKETQYF
v_gene: TRBV18; abundance: .; j_gene: TRBJ1-3; CDR3aa: CASPVGSGNTIYF
v_gene: TRBV12-3/TRBV12-4; abundance: many; j_gene: TRBJ1-1; CDR3aa: CASSFEGARTEAFF
v_gene: TRBV28; abundance: .; j_gene: TRBJ2-7; CDR3aa: CASSIPGNEQYF
v_gene: TRBV7-9; abundance: many; j_gene: TRBJ2-3; CDR3aa: CASSQGLDTDTQYF
v_gene: TRBV14; abundance: many; j_gene: TRBJ2-3; CDR3aa: CASSQVRSSTQYF
v_gene: TRBV20-1; abundance: many; j_gene: TRBJ2-1; CDR3aa: CSAPGQGVNEQFF
v_gene: TRBV20-1; abundance: many; j_gene: TRBJ2-3; CDR3aa: CSARAGMGTDTQYF
v_gene: TRBV2; abundance: .; j_gene: TRBJ2-7; CDR3aa: CASRADFLYEQYF
v_gene: TRBV3-1; abundance: many; j_gene: TRBJ1-2; CDR3aa: CASSQDLTANYGYTF
v_gene: TRBV12-3/TRBV12-4; abundance: many; j_gene: TRBJ2-1; CDR3aa: CASSWAGGSYNEQFF
v_gene: TRBV20-1; abundance: many; j_gene: TRBJ1-5; CDR3aa: CSARDPRTDLRNQPQHF
v_gene: TRBV24-1; abundance: few; j_gene: TRBJ2-1; CDR3aa: CATSDSPGQGYNEQFF
v_gene: TRBV19; abundance: few; j_gene: TRBJ2-1; CDR3aa: CASSILGVSNNEQFF
v_gene: TRBV19; abundance: .; j_gene: TRBJ2-1; CDR3aa: CASSISGRFYNEQFF
v_gene: TRBV9; abundance: .; j_gene: TRBJ1-1; CDR3aa: CASSLQELNTEAFF
v_gene: TRBV27; abundance: many; j_gene: TRBJ1-2; CDR3aa: CASSLWGNYGYTF
v_gene: TRBV4-1; abundance: .; j_gene: TRBJ1-4; CDR3aa: CASSTLTANEKLFF
v_gene: TRBV28; abundance: .; j_gene: TRBJ2-3; CDR3aa: CASKLAGRTDTQYF
v_gene: TRBV11-2; abundance: many; j_gene: TRBJ2-7; CDR3aa: CASSHARSGGLEQYF
v_gene: TRBV12-3/TRBV12-4; abundance: many; j_gene: TRBJ2-3; CDR3aa: CASSQGTAPTDTQYF
v_gene: TRBV28; abundance: .; j_gene: TRBJ2-3; CDR3aa: CASSDLIDSSYSDTQYF
v_gene: TRBV2; abundance: many; j_gene: TRBJ1-5; CDR3aa: CASSELGVNQPQHF
v_gene: TRBV4-1; abundance: many; j_gene: TRBJ1-5; CDR3aa: CASSHPPMWGQSNQPQHF
v_gene: TRBV3-1; abundance: few; j_gene: TRBJ2-3; CDR3aa: CASSQGRMAGGRQDTQYF
v_gene: TRBV7-9; abundance: .; j_gene: TRBJ1-5; CDR3aa: CASSRRDRRNYQPQHF
v_gene: TRBV7-9; abundance: few; j_gene: TRBJ2-1; CDR3aa: CASSDGLAAYNEQFF
v_gene: TRBV28; abundance: many; j_gene: TRBJ1-1; CDR3aa: CASTGARAGNTEAFF
v_gene: TRBV2; abundance: many; j_gene: TRBJ2-3; CDR3aa: CASSKTEGFFTDTQYF
v_gene: TRBV6-2/TRBV6-3; abundance: .; j_gene: TRBJ1-1; CDR3aa: CASRLAQNTEAFF
v_gene: TRBV20-1; abundance: many; j_gene: TRBJ2-5; CDR3aa: CSARGRGETQYF
v_gene: TRBV15; abundance: .; j_gene: TRBJ1-1; CDR3aa: CATSRGGTGRNTEAFF
v_gene: TRBV6-1; abundance: .; j_gene: TRBJ2-7; CDR3aa: CASSGSGLASVEQYF
v_gene: TRBV28; abundance: many; j_gene: TRBJ2-7; CDR3aa: CASSLLLGSSYEQYF
v_gene: TRBV18; abundance: many; j_gene: TRBJ2-1; CDR3aa: CASSPQQGGNEQFF
v_gene: TRBV2; abundance: many; j_gene: TRBJ2-1; CDR3aa: CASRTQRGDYNEQFF
v_gene: TRBV5-1; abundance: few; j_gene: TRBJ2-5; CDR3aa: CASSLLPSGSQETQYF
v_gene: TRBV7-9; abundance: few; j_gene: TRBJ2-7; CDR3aa: CASSLLRQGAEQYF
v_gene: TRBV5-1; abundance: many; j_gene: TRBJ2-5; CDR3aa: CASSGGFKETQYF
v_gene: TRBV20-1; abundance: few; j_gene: TRBJ2-5; CDR3aa: CSARVTGVQTETQYF
v_gene: TRBV9; abundance: many; j_gene: TRBJ1-2; CDR3aa: CASSVAEGAGYTF
v_gene: TRBV5-1; abundance: .; j_gene: TRBJ2-4; CDR3aa: CASSLGREKNIQYF
v_gene: TRBV4-2; abundance: .; j_gene: TRBJ2-5; CDR3aa: CASSQAGLAGGQGTQYF
v_gene: TRBV3-1; abundance: few; j_gene: TRBJ1-2; CDR3aa: CASSLYTGSAGYTF
v_gene: TRBV27; abundance: many; j_gene: TRBJ2-7; CDR3aa: CASSSRQGRGYEQYF
v_gene: TRBV6-1; abundance: .; j_gene: TRBJ1-6; CDR3aa: CASSEVRNSPLHF